The clone carrying this T cell receptor beta chain was found many times. Generation of TCR cDNA used 5'RACE template switching (which added a universal primer site and UMIs). TCRdb re-called the 5' RACE reads with MiXCR, one entry per CDR3 protein. Among 310,000 or so distinct CDR3 sequences listed, around 3.6% were seen once. CDR1 MGHRA and CDR2 YSYEKL come from the germline V gene. Between the trimmed V and J ends, which lost 5 bases and 5 bases, there was a span of 20 bases. The CDR3 has 16 amino acids. This sample stems from a study of T cells after yellow fever vaccination. The chain recombines TRBV4-1 with TRBJ2-3; possibly TRBD1 or TRBD2 for D (6 bases each). Here the sequenced sample was PBMCs, taken on the day of the yellow fever booster vaccination. The TCR sequence derives from a young man who received the YFV17D yellow fever vaccine. The CDR3, as DNA: TGCGCCAGCAGCGATGTGTGGGGGGCAGGGGAAGATACGCAGTATTTT. Its translation: CASSDVWGAGEDTQYF.